A single sample is the source of the 3 T cell receptor beta chains below, sequenced in a study of cytomegalovirus exposure and HLA in healthy donors. The PCR had 60 Vbeta and 13 Jbeta primers. Sequencing used immunoSEQ multiplex PCR; TCRdb keeps in-frame clones, though not all of them. The sample has some 150,000 clones; about two thirds are singletons. Source material: PBMCs. Receptors originate from a young woman in good health and CMV-seronegative.

This clone was detected only once. V and J are TRBV5-1 and TRBJ1-4, with 8 bases matching TRBD1. Germline V CDR1 and CDR2: SGHRS, YFSETQ. The CDR3 contains 14 residues. Losses at the gene ends were 4 bases for V and 7 bases for J; bases not matched to a gene: 6. The CDR3 region has the DNA TGCGCCAGCAGCCTTGACAGGGGAGGTGAAAAACTGTTTTTT. Residues: CASSLDRGGEKLFF.

This CDR3 reads CASSFSTTGNTEAFF. The CDR3 DNA follows: TGTGCCAGCAGCTTCTCCACGACAGGGAACACTGAAGCTTTCTTT. V usage is TRBV5-4 and J usage is TRBJ1-1, with a tentative D call TRBD1 (6 bases). The CDR3 runs to 15 residues. Germline V lookup: CDR1 SGHNT, CDR2 YYREEE (reference sequence). V gave up 2 bases and J gave up 1 base, with 12 bases separating them.

J is TRBJ2-7 and V is TRBV2; 7 bases fit TRBD1. V lost 9 bases, J lost 0 bases, and 14 bases stayed unmatched. This CDR3 contains 16 residues. CDR1 is SNHLY, CDR2 FYNNEI, per germline. The CDR3 bases are TGTGCCAGTTCCGGGACAGAGGATTTTACCTCCTACGAGCAGTACTTC. It codes for CASSGTEDFTSYEQYF. Supplemented by reference TRBV2 and TRBJ2-7, the full variable domain reads EPEVTQTPSHQVTQMGQEVILRCVPISNHLYFYWYRQILGQKVEFLVSFYNNEISEKSEIFDDQFSVERPDGSNFTLKIRSTKLEDSAMYFCASSGTEDFTSYEQYFGPGTRLTVT.